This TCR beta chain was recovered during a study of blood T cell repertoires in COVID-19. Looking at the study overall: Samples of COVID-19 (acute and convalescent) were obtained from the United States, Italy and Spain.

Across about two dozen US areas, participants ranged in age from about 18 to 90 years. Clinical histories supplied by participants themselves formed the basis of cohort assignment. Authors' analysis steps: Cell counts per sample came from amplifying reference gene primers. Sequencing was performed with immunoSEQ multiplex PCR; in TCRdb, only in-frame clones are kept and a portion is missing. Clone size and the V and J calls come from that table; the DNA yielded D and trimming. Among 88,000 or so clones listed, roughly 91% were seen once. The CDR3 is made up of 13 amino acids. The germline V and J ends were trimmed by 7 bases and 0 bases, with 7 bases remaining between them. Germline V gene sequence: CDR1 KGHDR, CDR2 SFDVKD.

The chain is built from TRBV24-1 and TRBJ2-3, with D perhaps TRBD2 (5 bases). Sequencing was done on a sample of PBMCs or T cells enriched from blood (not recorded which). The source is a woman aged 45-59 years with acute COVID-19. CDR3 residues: CATSRTSTDTQYF. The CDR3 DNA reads TGTGCCACCAGCAGGACTAGCACAGATACGCAGTATTTT.